The entry below describes one T cell receptor (beta chain). Its target is not known. With 60 Vbeta and 13 Jbeta primers, the PCR was carried out. Assay used: immunoSEQ multiplex PCR; TCRdb lists only in-frame clones, some missing. The sample includes 130,000 or so clones, just under 80% seen only once; the top ten take less than 1.1%. CDR3 length: 11 residues. Between the trimmed V and J ends, which lost 7 bases and 6 bases, there was a span of 12 bases. The germline V gene encodes CDR1 DFQATT and CDR2 SNEGSKA (reference sequence). This sample was taken from a study of cytomegalovirus exposure and HLA in healthy donors. The study's findings and limits: CMV antigen specificity of three CMV-associated chains was confirmed in vitro.

Material for sequencing was PBMCs. The chain combines TRBV20-1 with TRBJ1-2; D call uncertain. The receptor was isolated from a male donor in good health and CMV-seronegative. The CDR3 protein is CSVREADGYTF. The CDR3 bases are TGCAGTGTCCGGGAGGCCGATGGCTACACCTTC.